Below are 2 T cell receptor beta chains sequenced from a single sample in a study of Ad26.COV2.S vaccination and SARS-CoV-2 variants. TCRdb keeps only in-frame clones here, not all; method: immunoSEQ multiplex PCR. Of fewer than 400,000 clones in the sample, 89% were seen once. Treatment noted: some 20 received Ad26.COV2.S at low or high dose, single or two shots; five or six received placebo; per-sample allocation not given. Day 63 following the first vaccine or placebo injection was when the samples were taken. The sample consisted of peripheral blood, taken in a trial of Ad26.COV2.S vaccine versus placebo. These receptors originate from a person aged 18-60 years who received the Ad26.COV2.S COVID-19 vaccine or a placebo.

This chain uses TRBV24-1 with TRBJ2-1, with 10 bases matching TRBD1. The V gene end was trimmed by 4 bases and the J gene end by 8 bases; junction bases not matched to a gene: 10. The CDR3 sequence is 16 residues long. The germline V gene has CDR1 KGHDR and CDR2 SFDVKD. The DNA for the CDR3 is TGTGCCACCAGTGACTCTAGACAGGGGGCGTATTATGAGCAGTTCTTC. Its protein product is CATSDSRQGAYYEQFF.

The chain joins TRBV27 to TRBJ2-1, with unresolved D. V was clipped by 0 bases and J by 5 bases, with 5 bases between them. The CDR3 is 13 residues long. Germline CDR1 reads MNHEY; CDR2 reads SMNVEV (reference sequence). CDR3 coding DNA: TGTGCCAGCAGTTTATCCTTTAACAATGAGCAGTTCTTC. This translates into CASSLSFNNEQFF.